One sample yielded the 8 T cell receptor beta chains listed below, sequenced in a study of blood T cells in healthy people across ages. A J-beta primer mix and a sample-barcoded 5' primer were used in a second PCR of roughly 6 to 12 cycles. TCRdb reanalysed the 5' RACE reads using MiXCR and keeps one entry per CDR3 protein. Of over 1.5 million distinct CDR3 sequences in the sample, less than 50% were seen once. Sequencing was carried out using blood. These receptors came from a woman aged 40-49 years in good health.

This chain uses TRBV20-1 with TRBJ2-1; 11 bases fit TRBD2. The CDR3 covers 18 residues. The J segment lost 6 bases and the V segment lost 3 bases, leaving 16 bases of the junction unmatched. CDR1 is DFQATT, CDR2 SNEGSKA, per germline (reference sequence). CDR3 sequence (DNA): TGCAGTGCTAGTTCCCCTGGGACTAGCGGTATAGGGGGCAATGAGCAGTTCTTC. Translation: CSASSPGTSGIGGNEQFF.

This clonotype was recorded only once. The J gene is TRBJ1-2, the V gene TRBV4-1; perhaps TRBD1 as D (6 bases). V was cut by 6 bases and J by 4 bases, with 18 bases left in between. The germline V gene encodes CDR1 MGHRA and CDR2 YSYEKL. The CDR3 has 15 residues. CDR3: CASSYEMGAGYGYTF. CDR3 coding DNA: TGCGCCAGCAGTTACGAGATGGGGGCTGGCTATGGCTACACCTTC.

This clonotype was seen more than once but under ten times. This chain joins TRBV20-1 and TRBJ2-1; 8 bases match TRBD2. Germline V gene data show CDR1 as DFQATT and CDR2 as SNEGSKA (reference sequence). This CDR3 comprises 14 residues. The J segment lost 7 bases and the V segment lost 6 bases, leaving 11 bases of the junction unmatched. The CDR3 nucleotides are TGCAGTGCCCTTCGGCGGGGGGCCGAAAATGAGCAGTTCTTC. Translating it yields CSALRRGAENEQFF.

The chain employs TRBV7-2 and TRBJ2-3, with TRBD1 matching over 10 bases. Germline V gene sequence: CDR1 SGHTA, CDR2 FQGNSA. CDR3 size: 15 residues. With 3 bases clipped from V and 4 bases from J, the junction kept 4 bases outside the gene matches. The CDR3 sequence is CASSFDGTGADTQYF. The CDR3 DNA reads as TGTGCCAGCAGCTTTGACGGGACAGGGGCAGATACGCAGTATTTT.

The J gene is TRBJ1-5, the V gene TRBV20-1; D remains unclear. The CDR3 sequence is 15 residues long. Trimming took 6 bases from V and 0 from J, leaving 15 bases between them. Germline CDR1 reads DFQATT; CDR2 reads SNEGSKA (reference sequence). In DNA, the CDR3 is TGCAGTGCCCAACAACTGGGGAGTAGCAATCAGCCCCAGCATTTT. It yields the protein CSAQQLGSSNQPQHF.

This chain links TRBV28 with TRBJ2-5; D uncertain. The germline V and J ends were trimmed by 8 bases and 1 base, with 17 bases remaining between them. Germline V CDR1 and CDR2: MDHEN, SYDVKM. This CDR3 region has 15 residues. CDR3 residues: CASQSLGQAQETQYF. The DNA for the CDR3 is TGTGCCAGCCAATCCCTTGGGCAGGCCCAAGAGACCCAGTACTTC.

The chain employs TRBV10-2 and TRBJ2-3; perhaps TRBD1 as D (5 bases). The V gene's germline CDR1 is WSHSY and CDR2 SAAADI. The length of the CDR3 is 15 residues. V lost 11 bases and J 8 bases, leaving 26 bases between the germline ends. The CDR3 region is CASSEGAVPVGTQYF. CDR3 sequence (DNA): TGCGCCTCTTCCGAAGGGGCGGTCCCGGTGGGTACGCAGTATTTT.

This clonotype was counted between two and nine times. This sequence joins TRBV7-2 and TRBJ1-5, with TRBD1 matching over 7 bases. With V trimmed by 5 bases and J by 1 base, 11 bases remained unmatched. CDR1 SGHTA and CDR2 FQGNSA come from the germline V gene. This CDR3 is built from 17 residues. CDR3 bases: TGTGCCAGCAGCCAAAGGGACAGTGCAGGGAGCAATCAGCCCCAGCATTTT. Its translation is CASSQRDSAGSNQPQHF.